This T cell receptor (beta chain) was documented in a study of beta chain features in type 1 diabetes. The germline V gene has CDR1 SNHLY and CDR2 FYNNEI. CDR3 length: 14 amino acids. Trimming took 7 bases from V and 2 from J, leaving 14 bases between them. Details on this clone: Antigen specificity is unknown.

One heparinised blood draw, averaging roughly 0.11 L, came from each donor. Study-level findings and limits: People with Type 1 diabetes carried modestly yet significantly shorter TCRB CDR3s in all four CD4+ subsets. Patients' naive, central memory and Treg TCRB repertoires seemed closer to one another than those of healthy donors. For cells with high TCR expression, cDNA sequencing could yield over-representation. Insertions at VDJ junctions were less frequent in type 1 diabetes patients. These patients also deleted more nucleotides at the same junctions.

cDNA synthesis used the whole RNA isolate, giving expressed TCRB sequences. Sequenced by immunoSEQ multiplex PCR; TCRdb stores in-frame clones only, minus some. The sample holds over 600,000 clones, roughly an eighth seen once. This sequence originates from a man aged 25-45 years with type 1 diabetes. Sequencing used naive CD4+ T cells from blood. The chain combines TRBV2 with TRBJ2-5, with a tentative D call TRBD2 (5 bases). CDR3 loop: CASIKEGLQETQYF. The CDR3 nucleotides are TGTGCCAGCATTAAGGAAGGACTTCAAGAGACCCAGTACTTC.